Listed below are T cell receptor beta chains from one sample, sequenced in a study of T-cell memory formation after mild COVID-19. In TCRdb, the 5' RACE reads were re-called with MiXCR into one record per CDR3 protein. The sample has 350,000 to 450,000 distinct CDR3 sequences; 25% to 30% are singletons. Sequencing was performed on PBMCs or a T cell subset sorted from them (not recorded which). Receptors originate from an adult woman who had mild COVID-19 (a few samples of this study predate the infection). Cell type and time point are not known. Both conserved end residues are part of each CDR3. A D gene is named only where the DNA matches it firmly. The size of a clone is reported for some rows only, either as once, few or many, or as a class for expanded clones.

J gene | D gene | clone size | V gene | CDR3 protein | CDR3 DNA
TRBJ1-2 | TRBD1 | . | TRBV11-2 | CASSHRGTGVDGYTF | TGTGCCAGCAGTCACCGTGGGACAGGGGTAGATGGCTACACCTTC
TRBJ2-5 | . | . | TRBV27 | CASSPRQGGPQYF | TGTGCCAGCAGTCCAAGACAGGGAGGGCCCCAGTACTTC
TRBJ2-5 | TRBD2 | . | TRBV7-2 | CASSPAGLAVQETQYF | TGTGCCAGCAGCCCGGCGGGACTAGCAGTCCAAGAGACCCAGTACTTC
TRBJ2-7 | TRBD1 | . | TRBV18 | CASSPMEQGTEQYF | TGTGCCAGCTCACCAATGGAACAGGGGACCGAGCAGTACTTC
TRBJ1-2 | . | . | TRBV9 | CASSVGAGTLYGYTF | TGTGCCAGCAGCGTAGGGGCAGGGACTCTCTATGGCTACACCTTC
TRBJ2-1 | TRBD2 | . | TRBV4-3 | CASSQDTRDYPLSSYNEQFF | TGCGCCAGCAGCCAAGATACAAGGGACTACCCCTTGAGCTCCTACAATGAGCAGTTCTTC
TRBJ2-2 | . | . | TRBV6-2/TRBV6-3 | CASRPDYLTGELFF | TGTGCCAGCAGACCGGACTACCTCACCGGGGAGCTGTTTTTT
TRBJ2-3 | TRBD2 | . | TRBV4-3 | CASSQDLPGGPTDTQYF | TGCGCCAGCAGCCAAGATCTACCGGGAGGGCCTACAGATACGCAGTATTTT
TRBJ1-2 | . | few | TRBV5-1 | CASSEAAANYGYTF | TGCGCCAGCAGCGAGGCAGCGGCTAACTATGGCTACACCTTC
TRBJ2-2 | . | many | TRBV5-1 | CASSLQGDTGELFF | TGTGCCAGCAGCCTACAGGGTGACACCGGGGAGCTGTTTTTT
TRBJ2-5 | . | . | TRBV11-3 | CASSLSLGPVETQYF | TGTGCCAGCAGCTTATCCCTCGGACCGGTGGAGACCCAGTACTTC
TRBJ2-3 | . | few | TRBV7-2 | CASSFGSDTQYF | TGTGCCAGCAGCTTCGGCTCGGATACGCAGTATTTT
TRBJ2-7 | . | . | TRBV15 | CATSRDWRGYEQYF | TGTGCCACCAGCAGAGATTGGAGGGGATACGAGCAGTACTTC
TRBJ2-7 | TRBD2 | . | TRBV7-9 | CASSLTSLGLAGNSYEQYF | TGTGCCAGCAGCTTAACCTCCCTGGGACTAGCGGGGAACTCCTACGAGCAGTACTTC
TRBJ2-7 | . | . | TRBV9 | CASSVGGDINYEQYF | TGTGCCAGCAGCGTTGGAGGGGATATAAACTACGAGCAGTACTTC
TRBJ2-3 | . | few | TRBV20-1 | CSAYGSSDTQYF | TGCAGTGCGTACGGCTCAAGCGATACGCAGTATTTT
TRBJ2-7 | . | many | TRBV24-1 | CATSDPGQGNSYEQYF | TGTGCCACCAGTGACCCCGGGCAGGGGAACTCCTACGAGCAGTACTTC
TRBJ2-5 | . | . | TRBV25-1 | CASSAGQTQYF | TGTGCCAGCAGTGCGGGACAGACCCAGTACTTC
TRBJ2-7 | . | . | TRBV28 | CASRKVGLWEQYF | TGTGCCAGCAGAAAGGTTGGGCTTTGGGAGCAGTACTTC
TRBJ2-3 | TRBD2 | . | TRBV4-1 | CASSQDVVAGGFIDTQYF | TGCGCCAGCAGCCAAGATGTGGTAGCGGGGGGGTTTATAGATACGCAGTATTTT
TRBJ1-2 | TRBD1 | few | TRBV5-1 | CASSLTGQGDYGYTF | TGCGCCAGCAGCTTGACGGGACAGGGTGATTATGGCTACACCTTC
TRBJ2-1 | . | few | TRBV20-1 | CSARMATYNEQFF | TGCAGTGCTAGAATGGCGACTTACAATGAGCAGTTCTTC
TRBJ1-1 | . | . | TRBV5-1 | CASSFPGAGTEAFF | TGCGCCAGCAGCTTTCCGGGGGCAGGGACTGAAGCTTTCTTT
TRBJ1-1 | . | . | TRBV7-2 | CASSPYSRTEAFF | TGTGCCAGCAGCCCATACTCACGCACTGAAGCTTTCTTT
TRBJ1-2 | . | few | TRBV7-8 | CASSLGVSGSYYGYTF | TGTGCCAGCAGCTTAGGTGTATCGGGGTCCTACTATGGCTACACCTTC